This TCR beta chain appears in the sequencing data of a study of T cell responses to AZD1222 COVID-19 vaccine. Measured with immunoSEQ multiplex PCR; TCRdb has only the in-frame clones, and not every one. Of tens of thousands of clones listed, around 86% are singletons. Notes on the study in general: The sample set comprised mostly white British donors with more females, and clonal diversity was possibly underestimated. Nearly half of unique spike-specific TCRs reportedly avoided B.1.351 and B.1.1.7 mutated regions.

Both about-4-week and about-12-week second-dose recipients were combined. Germline V gene data show CDR1 as SGHRS and CDR2 as YFSETQ. This CDR3 is 14 amino acids long. With V trimmed by 4 bases and J by 2 bases, 2 bases remained unmatched. Concerning this clone: The antigen is not known.

The specimen was peripheral blood, collected 28 days after the second AZD1222 dose. The chain employs TRBV5-1 and TRBJ2-1; 8 nucleotides match TRBD1. The receptor was isolated from an adult who received the AZD1222 COVID-19 vaccine. CDR3 nucleotides: TGCGCCAGCAGCACGGACAGGGCCTACAATGAGCAGTTCTTC. This gives the protein CASSTDRAYNEQFF. Using reference TRBV5-1 and TRBJ2-1 for the parts outside the CDR3, the full variable domain is KAGVTQTPRYLIKTRGQQVTLSCSPISGHRSVSWYQQTPGQGLQFLFEYFSETQRNKGNFPGRFSGRQFSNSRSEMNVSTLELGDSALYLCASSTDRAYNEQFFGPGTRLTVL.